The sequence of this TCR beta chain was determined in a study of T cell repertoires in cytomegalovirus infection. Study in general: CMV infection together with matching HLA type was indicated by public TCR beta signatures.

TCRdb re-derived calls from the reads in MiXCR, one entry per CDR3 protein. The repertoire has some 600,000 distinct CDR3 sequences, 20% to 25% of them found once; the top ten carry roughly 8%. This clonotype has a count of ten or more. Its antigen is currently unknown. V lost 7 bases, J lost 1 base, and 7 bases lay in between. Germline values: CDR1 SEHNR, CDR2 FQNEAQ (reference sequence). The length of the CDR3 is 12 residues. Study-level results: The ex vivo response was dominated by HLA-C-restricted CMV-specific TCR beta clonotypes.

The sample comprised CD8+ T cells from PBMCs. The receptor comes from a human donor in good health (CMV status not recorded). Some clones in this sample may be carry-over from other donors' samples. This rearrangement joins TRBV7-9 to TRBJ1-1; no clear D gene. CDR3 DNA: TGTGCCAGCATCGACACGAACACTGAAGCTTTCTTT. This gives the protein CASIDTNTEAFF.